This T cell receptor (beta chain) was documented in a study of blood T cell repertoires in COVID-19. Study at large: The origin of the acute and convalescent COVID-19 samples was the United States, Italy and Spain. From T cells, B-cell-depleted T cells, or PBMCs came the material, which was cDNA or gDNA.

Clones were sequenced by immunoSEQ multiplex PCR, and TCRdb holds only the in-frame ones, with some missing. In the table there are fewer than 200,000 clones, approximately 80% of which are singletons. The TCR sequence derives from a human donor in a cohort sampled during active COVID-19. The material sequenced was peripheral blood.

The CDR3 is CASRMFRNTEAFF. Written as DNA, the CDR3 is TGCGCCAGCAGGATGTTTAGGAACACTGAAGCTTTCTTT. The chain links TRBV5-1 to TRBJ1-1; no firm D call. This CDR3 region has 13 residues. Trimming took off 5 bases at V and 1 base at J, with 9 bases between the two ends. Germline CDR1 reads SGHRS; CDR2 reads YFSETQ.